This T cell receptor beta chain appears in the sequencing data of a study of blood T cell repertoires in COVID-19. Study-wide context: Sites in the United States, Italy and Spain provided acute and convalescent COVID-19 samples.

Method: immunoSEQ multiplex PCR; TCRdb's copy keeps in-frame clones and lacks some. The table lists about 350,000 clones, less than 90% of them singletons. This CDR3 comprises 15 residues. Germline lookup yields CDR1 KGHSH and CDR2 LQKENI. Trimming cost V 2 bases and J 6 bases; bases outside gene matches: 6. The TCR originated in a woman in her twenties or thirties who had recovered from COVID-19. Sample: PBMCs or T cells enriched from blood (not recorded which). The chain combines TRBV18 with TRBJ2-2; 7 nucleotides match TRBD1. CDR3 loop: CASSPLGQGAGELFF. The CDR3 bases are TGTGCCAGCTCACCATTGGGCCAGGGGGCCGGGGAGCTGTTTTTT.